This T cell receptor beta chain stems from a study of T cell responses to AZD1222 COVID-19 vaccine. A remark on this clone: Its antigen is still unknown.

The CDR3 loop spans 15 amino acids. Unmatched junction bases numbered 7, after V lost 5 bases and J lost 2 bases. Germline V CDR1 and CDR2: LNHDA, SQIVND (reference sequence). The method was immunoSEQ multiplex PCR; TCRdb's version includes in-frame clones alone and lacks a portion of them. The data contain roughly 180,000 clones, roughly 94% of them singletons. Overall study findings and caveats: Spike-spanning, vaccine-associated CD4 TCRs were dominant at 160-218 and 743-854. Scientists sampled the repertoires only once the peak T cell response had passed. Donors in the cohort were predominantly white British and more often female, and clonal diversity was possibly underestimated.

Investigators merged groups given second doses at roughly 4 or roughly 12 weeks. This clonotype originated in an adult who received the AZD1222 COVID-19 vaccine. V gene TRBV19 combines with J gene TRBJ1-1; the match to TRBD1 covers 8 bases. Sequenced material: peripheral blood, taken 28 days after the second AZD1222 dose. The CDR3 here is CASSRDRQSNTEAFF. The CDR3 DNA sequence: TGTGCCAGTAGTCGGGACAGGCAGAGCAACACTGAAGCTTTCTTT.